This T cell receptor (beta chain) was retrieved from a study of spatial heterogeneity in lung cancer. Findings and limits, study-wide: The study found that expanded intratumoral alpha and beta TCR counts tracked tumor mutation counts.

TCRdb passed the 5' RACE reads through MiXCR, listing each CDR3 protein once. Among about 1,400 distinct CDR3 sequences listed, about a fifth were seen once. In its sample, this clonotype was seen a few times. Antigen specificity is unknown. The size of this beta chain means little, since it is a stray read in a library made for alpha chains. This CDR3 region has 14 residues. Trimming pared 4 bases from V and 2 bases from J, leaving 15 bases between. Germline CDR1 is GTSNPN and CDR2 is SVGIG (reference sequence). Time point given: sample taken at primary tumor resection. This specimen consisted of lung tumor tissue, obtained at surgery. This TCR was sampled from a male donor with early-stage non-small cell lung cancer. This sequence joins TRBV30 and TRBJ2-7, with D possibly TRBD2 on 6 matching bases. CDR3 sequence reads: CAWNRGQRAYEQYF. The CDR3 DNA sequence: TGTGCCTGGAACCGAGGTCAGCGGGCCTACGAGCAGTACTTC. Looking up the rest from reference TRBV30 and TRBJ2-7 gives the full variable domain: SQTIHQWPATLVQPVGSPLSLECTVEGTSNPNLYWYRQAAGRGLQLLFYSVGIGQISSEVPQNLSASRPQDRQFILSSKKLLLSDSGFYLCAWNRGQRAYEQYFGPGTRLTVT.